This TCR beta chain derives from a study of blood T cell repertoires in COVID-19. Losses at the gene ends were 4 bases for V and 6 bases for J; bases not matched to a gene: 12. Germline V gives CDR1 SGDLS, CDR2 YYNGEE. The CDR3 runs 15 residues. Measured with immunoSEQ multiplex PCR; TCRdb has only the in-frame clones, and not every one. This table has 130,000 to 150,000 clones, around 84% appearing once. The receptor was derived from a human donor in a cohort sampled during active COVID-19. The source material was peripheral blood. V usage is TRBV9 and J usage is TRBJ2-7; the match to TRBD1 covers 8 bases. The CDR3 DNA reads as TGTGCCAGCAGCCAACCCGGGACAGGAAGGGGCGAGCAGTACTTC. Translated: CASSQPGTGRGEQYF.